The clone carrying this T cell receptor beta chain was counted between two and nine times. Its target is unknown. The PCR had 60 Vbeta and 13 Jbeta primers. Some clones are missing from TCRdb's copy, which holds only in-frame ones; the method was immunoSEQ multiplex PCR. In the table there are 120,000 to 150,000 clones, around a tenth of which are singletons. These data originate in a study of cytomegalovirus exposure and HLA in healthy donors. Study summary: Across 350 to 500 genotyped donors, approximately 80% landed in the Caucasian-associated ancestry cluster. Study-wide results and limits: It was taken for granted in presence/absence analyses that sequencing depth across donors was roughly uniform.

The sequence came from a male donor in good health and CMV-seronegative. The sample was PBMCs.

CDR3 in amino acids: CATSTTLYNEQFF. The DNA for the CDR3 is TGTGCCACCTCAACGACATTATACAATGAGCAGTTCTTC. The chain is built from TRBV19 and TRBJ2-1; D not certain. The germline V gene encodes CDR1 LNHDA and CDR2 SQIVND (reference sequence). This CDR3 has 13 amino acids. Trimming shortened V by 10 bases and J by 4 bases, and 14 bases separated the two germline ends.